A selection of T cell receptor beta chains follows, all from one sample in a study of blood T cell repertoires in COVID-19. The protocol was immunoSEQ multiplex PCR, while the TCRdb copy is restricted to in-frame clones and leaves out a portion. This sample has 85,000 to 90,000 clones, with almost 85% found just once. Source material: peripheral blood. These TCRs come from a woman of 80 years or more with acute or convalescent COVID-19. The CDR3 runs from the conserved cysteine through the conserved F or W. The order of the fields is V gene, J gene, D gene, CDR3 length, clone size, CDR3 DNA, CDR3 protein. A D gene is named only where the DNA matches it firmly. For some rows the clone size is stated as once, few or many, or as a class when expanded; others skip it.

V: TRBV27; J: TRBJ2-2; D: TRBD1; length: 16; size: -; DNA: TGTGCCAGCAGTTTATTTAGGACAGGGTTTCCCGGGGAGCTGTTTTTT; CDR3: CASSLFRTGFPGELFF
V: TRBV5-1; J: TRBJ2-1; D: -; length: 14; size: -; DNA: TGCGCCAGCAGCTTGGAGGCAGGCCACAATGAGCAGTTCTTC; CDR3: CASSLEAGHNEQFF
V: TRBV2; J: TRBJ2-7; D: -; length: 14; size: -; DNA: TGTGCCAGCAGTGAGGGGGCCCTTGAGGGGGAGCAGTACTTC; CDR3: CASSEGALEGEQYF
V: TRBV27; J: TRBJ2-1; D: -; length: 16; size: few; DNA: TGTGCCAGCAGTTTTGAAGGCGGGACGGCCGACAATGAGCAGTTCTTC; CDR3: CASSFEGGTADNEQFF
V: TRBV20-1; J: TRBJ1-3; D: -; length: 14; size: -; DNA: TGCAGTGCTACTGAGGCTTTCTCTGGAAACACCATATATTTT; CDR3: CSATEAFSGNTIYF
V: TRBV11-2; J: TRBJ1-4; D: TRBD1; length: 19; size: once; DNA: TGTGCCAGCAGCTTAGGGGGACAGCGTCATTTCGCAACTAATGAAAAACTGTTTTTT; CDR3: CASSLGGQRHFATNEKLFF
V: TRBV5-4; J: TRBJ1-2; D: TRBD1; length: 13; size: -; DNA: TGTGCCAGCAGCTTAGAGACAGGGCATGGCTACACCTTC; CDR3: CASSLETGHGYTF
V: TRBV27; J: TRBJ2-7; D: -; length: 13; size: -; DNA: TGTGCCAGCAGTTTCGGGAGCTACTTCGAGCAGTACTTC; CDR3: CASSFGSYFEQYF
V: TRBV2; J: TRBJ1-6; D: TRBD1; length: 17; size: -; DNA: TGTGCCAGCAGGGGACAGGGGTCAATAAGCGGTCGGTCACCCCTCCACTTT; CDR3: CASRGQGSISGRSPLHF
V: TRBV6-5; J: TRBJ2-1; D: TRBD2; length: 15; size: once; DNA: TGTGCCAGCACCGCCGACGGGACTAGTCGCAATGAGCAGTTCTTC; CDR3: CASTADGTSRNEQFF
V: TRBV6-5; J: TRBJ2-7; D: TRBD2; length: 14; size: -; DNA: TGTGCCAGCAGCAGCGGGGGGTTCTCCTACGAGCAGTACTTC; CDR3: CASSSGGFSYEQYF
V: TRBV28; J: TRBJ1-3; D: TRBD1; length: 16; size: -; DNA: TGTGCCAGCAGCACCCGACAGGGAGTAAGTGGAAACACCATATATTTT; CDR3: CASSTRQGVSGNTIYF
V: TRBV19; J: TRBJ1-5; D: TRBD1; length: 15; size: -; DNA: TGTGCCAGTAGACCACGACAGGGTGGGAATCAGCCCCAGCATTTT; CDR3: CASRPRQGGNQPQHF
V: TRBV19; J: TRBJ2-5; D: TRBD2; length: 15; size: -; DNA: TGTGCCTCAGGTGGACTAGCGGGTTTCCAAGAGACCCAGTACTTC; CDR3: CASGGLAGFQETQYF
V: TRBV19; J: TRBJ2-4; D: TRBD2; length: 17; size: once; DNA: TGTGCCAGTGCGGGACTAAATCTCCCCATAGCCAAAAACATTCAGTACTTC; CDR3: CASAGLNLPIAKNIQYF
V: TRBV6-5; J: TRBJ2-1; D: TRBD2; length: 16; size: -; DNA: TGTGCCAGCAGTTACTCGTCGACTAGCGGGAATAATGAGCAGTTCTTC; CDR3: CASSYSSTSGNNEQFF
V: TRBV19; J: TRBJ2-5; D: TRBD2; length: 16; size: -; DNA: TGTGCCAGTAGTATTGTACCTAGCGGGAGTGGAGAGACCCAGTACTTC; CDR3: CASSIVPSGSGETQYF
V: TRBV29-1; J: TRBJ1-3; D: -; length: 13; size: few; DNA: TGCAGCGTCCGAGGAGAGGTCGGAAACACCATATATTTT; CDR3: CSVRGEVGNTIYF
V: TRBV4-1; J: TRBJ1-5; D: TRBD1; length: 15; size: -; DNA: TGCGCCAGCAGCCAAGTACAGGGGGCAGGACAGCCCCAGCATTTT; CDR3: CASSQVQGAGQPQHF
V: TRBV5-4; J: TRBJ2-1; D: -; length: 17; size: -; DNA: TGTGCCAGCAGCTTGGAAGGCAGCGGTCCTAAGGGCAATGAGCAGTTCTTC; CDR3: CASSLEGSGPKGNEQFF
V: TRBV19; J: TRBJ2-1; D: TRBD2; length: 17; size: -; DNA: TGTGCCAGTAGTGTACTAGCGGGGGGCCCCTCCTACAATGAGCAGTTCTTC; CDR3: CASSVLAGGPSYNEQFF
V: TRBV14; J: TRBJ2-3; D: TRBD1; length: 14; size: -; DNA: TGTGCCAGCAGCCAGGACAGGGCCACAGATACGCAGTATTTT; CDR3: CASSQDRATDTQYF
V: TRBV27; J: TRBJ2-3; D: -; length: 15; size: -; DNA: TGTGCCAGCAGTTTTCTACGGGAGAGGTCAGATACGCAGTATTTT; CDR3: CASSFLRERSDTQYF
V: TRBV4-2; J: TRBJ1-4; D: -; length: 15; size: -; DNA: TGTGCCAGCAGCTCCTTCGGGGGGACAAGAGAAAAACTGTTTTTT; CDR3: CASSSFGGTREKLFF
V: TRBV6-5; J: TRBJ1-1; D: -; length: 15; size: -; DNA: TGTGCCAGCAGTTACTCCCGGACAGCCAACACTGAAGCTTTCTTT; CDR3: CASSYSRTANTEAFF
V: TRBV9; J: TRBJ1-2; D: -; length: 15; size: medium-sized; DNA: TGTGCCAGCAGCCCCAATATGAGGGACTCAGGGGGCTACACCTTC; CDR3: CASSPNMRDSGGYTF
V: TRBV7-9; J: TRBJ1-2; D: -; length: 14; size: -; DNA: TGTGCCAGCAGCTGGGGGGACGGGGGCTATGGCTACACCTTC; CDR3: CASSWGDGGYGYTF
V: TRBV5-1; J: TRBJ1-1; D: TRBD1; length: 20; size: -; DNA: TGCGCCAGCAGCTTCCGAGGGTACGGGGCCATGGGACAGCAGAACACTGAAGCTTTCTTT; CDR3: CASSFRGYGAMGQQNTEAFF
V: TRBV7-9; J: TRBJ2-7; D: TRBD1; length: 16; size: -; DNA: TGTGCCAGCAGCTCTCCTGACGGGACAGAAGCCTACGAGCAGTACTTC; CDR3: CASSSPDGTEAYEQYF
V: TRBV9; J: TRBJ2-2; D: -; length: 16; size: -; DNA: TGTGCCAGCAGCCCCCTTGCTAGGCAGAACACCGGGGAGCTGTTTTTT; CDR3: CASSPLARQNTGELFF
V: TRBV6-5; J: TRBJ1-6; D: -; length: 15; size: -; DNA: TGTGCCAGCAGTCCTACAGGGATCTTTAATTCACCCCTCCACTTT; CDR3: CASSPTGIFNSPLHF
V: TRBV6-5; J: TRBJ1-1; D: -; length: 14; size: -; DNA: TGTGCCAGCACCCGGACAGACATGAACACTGAAGCTTTCTTT; CDR3: CASTRTDMNTEAFF
V: TRBV11-1; J: TRBJ2-1; D: TRBD1; length: 16; size: -; DNA: TGTGCCAGCAGCGACCGGGACAGGGGCTTGGGGGACGAGCAGTTCTTC; CDR3: CASSDRDRGLGDEQFF
V: TRBV2; J: TRBJ2-5; D: TRBD2; length: 13; size: -; DNA: TGTGCCAGCAGTGAACCCAGCGGGGGGGCACAGTACTTC; CDR3: CASSEPSGGAQYF
V: TRBV19; J: TRBJ2-7; D: TRBD2; length: 12; size: -; DNA: TGTGCCAGTCCCAGGACTAGCGACGAGCAGTACTTC; CDR3: CASPRTSDEQYF
V: TRBV5-5; J: TRBJ1-2; D: -; length: 19; size: -; DNA: TGTGCCAGCAGTCCGATGAGGGAGACCTCGGGTTGGGCTAACTATGGCTACACCTTC; CDR3: CASSPMRETSGWANYGYTF
V: TRBV7-5; J: TRBJ1-1; D: -; length: 15; size: few; DNA: TGTGCCAGAAGCTTCCGTCTGACTCCTGAGACTGAAGCTTTCTTT; CDR3: CARSFRLTPETEAFF
V: TRBV24-1; J: TRBJ2-1; D: -; length: 18; size: -; DNA: TGTGCCACCAGTGGGGTTGAAGTTGGATTAGCGGCCTACAATGAGCAGTTCTTC; CDR3: CATSGVEVGLAAYNEQFF
V: TRBV27; J: TRBJ2-3; D: -; length: 16; size: -; DNA: TGTGCCAGCAGTTCCCCTACGACAGACCGCACAGATACGCAGTATTTT; CDR3: CASSSPTTDRTDTQYF
V: TRBV7-9; J: TRBJ2-1; D: -; length: 15; size: -; DNA: TGTGCCAGCAGCTTAGGAAGAGGGAAGTGGAATGAGCAGTTCTTC; CDR3: CASSLGRGKWNEQFF
V: TRBV7-3; J: TRBJ1-1; D: -; length: 13; size: -; DNA: TGTGCCAGCAGCGTATTACAGGGTGCTGAAGCTTTCTTT; CDR3: CASSVLQGAEAFF
V: TRBV3-1/TRBV3-2; J: TRBJ2-3; D: -; length: 14; size: -; DNA: TGTGCCAGCAGCCTCCGGTTAGGCACAGATACGCAGTATTTT; CDR3: CASSLRLGTDTQYF
V: TRBV27; J: TRBJ1-2; D: -; length: 14; size: -; DNA: TGTGCCAGTACTTCATGGGGGGGCAACTATGGCTACACCTTC; CDR3: CASTSWGGNYGYTF
V: TRBV4-2; J: TRBJ2-2; D: TRBD2; length: 19; size: once; DNA: TGTGCCAGCAGCCAAGGAAGCGGGAGTCCCACCGGGAACACCGGGGAGCTGTTTTTT; CDR3: CASSQGSGSPTGNTGELFF
V: TRBV11-2; J: TRBJ1-5; D: -; length: 14; size: -; DNA: TGTGCCAGCAGCTTAGGACAGAGTTATCAGCCCCAGCATTTT; CDR3: CASSLGQSYQPQHF
V: TRBV18; J: TRBJ2-5; D: TRBD1; length: 15; size: -; DNA: TGTGCCAGCTCACCACCAAACAGGGGATCAGAGACCCAGTACTTC; CDR3: CASSPPNRGSETQYF
V: TRBV28; J: TRBJ2-5; D: -; length: 14; size: -; DNA: TGTGCCAGCAGTCGAGGGGCGGGACTAGAGACCCAGTACTTC; CDR3: CASSRGAGLETQYF
V: TRBV7-3; J: TRBJ1-2; D: TRBD1; length: 13; size: -; DNA: TGTGCCAGCAGCACCCGGACAGGGGAAGGCTACACCTTC; CDR3: CASSTRTGEGYTF
V: TRBV28; J: TRBJ2-1; D: -; length: 12; size: once; DNA: TGTGCCAGCAGCCTTTCCTACAATGAGCAGTTCTTC; CDR3: CASSLSYNEQFF
V: TRBV27; J: TRBJ1-5; D: TRBD1; length: 15; size: few; DNA: TGTGCCAGCAGTCCCACCACGACAGGGAATCAGCCCCAGCATTTT; CDR3: CASSPTTTGNQPQHF
V: TRBV6-2/TRBV6-3; J: TRBJ2-2; D: -; length: 16; size: -; DNA: TGTGCCAGCAGTTATAAGCCAGGGGAGTACACCGGGGAGCTGTTTTTT; CDR3: CASSYKPGEYTGELFF
V: TRBV28; J: TRBJ1-1; D: -; length: 14; size: once; DNA: TGTGCCAGTCAGGTAGGACAGCGGAACACTGAAGCTTTCTTT; CDR3: CASQVGQRNTEAFF
V: TRBV29-1; J: TRBJ1-1; D: -; length: 15; size: once; DNA: TGCAGCGTTGAAGGCAAGGGAGGGGTGCCCACTGAAGCTTTCTTT; CDR3: CSVEGKGGVPTEAFF
V: TRBV7-8; J: TRBJ2-7; D: TRBD2; length: 16; size: -; DNA: TGTGCCAGCAGCTTATCTAGCGGGGGGTTGTCCTACGAGCAGTACTTC; CDR3: CASSLSSGGLSYEQYF
V: TRBV19; J: TRBJ2-1; D: TRBD2; length: 14; size: -; DNA: TGTGCCAGTAGTATAGGGACTAGAAACAATGAGCAGTTCTTC; CDR3: CASSIGTRNNEQFF
V: TRBV10-2; J: TRBJ1-2; D: TRBD1; length: 13; size: -; DNA: TGCGCCAGCAGTCCGGGACAGGGTCTTGGCTACACCTTC; CDR3: CASSPGQGLGYTF
V: TRBV7-8; J: TRBJ2-2; D: TRBD2; length: 15; size: -; DNA: TGTGCCAGCAGCCGAGAAGCGGGGGGCACCGGGGAGCTGTTTTTT; CDR3: CASSREAGGTGELFF
V: TRBV5-1; J: TRBJ2-3; D: -; length: 14; size: -; DNA: TGCGCCAGCAGCCGAGGGCCCGGAGGCGATACGCAGTATTTT; CDR3: CASSRGPGGDTQYF
V: TRBV6-5; J: TRBJ1-3; D: TRBD1; length: 15; size: -; DNA: TGTGCCAGCAGTCCGAGGACAGGGGGAGGCGACACCATATATTTT; CDR3: CASSPRTGGGDTIYF
V: TRBV28; J: TRBJ1-2; D: TRBD1; length: 16; size: -; DNA: TGTGCCAGCAGTCCACGACAGGGGGCGGGGGTCTATGGCTACACCTTC; CDR3: CASSPRQGAGVYGYTF